These 12 T cell receptor beta chains share one sample of origin, sequenced in a study of radiotherapy plus CTLA-4 blockade in lung cancer. Here immunoSEQ multiplex PCR was the method, and the copy in TCRdb shows in-frame clones only, minus some. This sample carries 75,000 to 100,000 clones, around 83% of them seen once, and the ten largest clones take around 3.7%. This specimen consisted of peripheral blood, obtained from a patient treated with radiotherapy plus ipilimumab. These TCRs come from a human donor with non-small cell lung cancer who had a partial response to radiotherapy plus ipilimumab.

The chain couples TRBV11-2 to TRBJ1-3, with D possibly matching TRBD1 (5 bases). This CDR3 is built from 14 residues. Germline V CDR1 and CDR2: SGHAT, FQNNGV. The ends were cut back, 5 bases at V and 3 bases at J, with 11 bases in the middle. The CDR3 bases are TGTGCCAGCAGCCGAGGACAATTTGGAAACACCATATATTTT. Protein: CASSRGQFGNTIYF.

The V call is TRBV25-1, the J call TRBJ2-3; D ambiguous. Germline V gives CDR1 MGHDK, CDR2 SYGVNS. The CDR3 extends over 12 amino acids. Trimming stripped 2 bases from V and 4 bases from J, with 4 bases between. DNA of the CDR3: TGTGCCAGCAGTGAACTTTCAGATACGCAGTATTTT. Protein: CASSELSDTQYF.

The chain employs TRBV27 and TRBJ1-1, with TRBD1 matching 7 bases. The CDR3 consists of 15 residues. Germline trimming cut 5 bases from V and 1 base from J; bases unmatched to any gene: 7. Germline CDR1 and CDR2: MNHEY and SMNVEV (reference sequence). This CDR3 reads CASSPRQGSNTEAFF. The CDR3 coding sequence is TGTGCCAGCAGTCCTCGACAGGGATCGAACACTGAAGCTTTCTTT.

This clone was seen more than once but under ten times. This sequence joins TRBV28 and TRBJ1-1; 10 bases align to TRBD1. The length of the CDR3 is 15 residues. The trim removed 5 bases at V and 7 bases at J, leaving 10 bases unmatched. The germline V gene has CDR1 MDHEN and CDR2 SYDVKM. The CDR3 DNA reads TGTGCCAGCAGTCCTTTGGGACAGGGGTTTTTTGAAGCTTTCTTT. Translation gives CASSPLGQGFFEAFF.

This chain connects TRBV2 to TRBJ1-2; D might be TRBD1 (5 bases). Germline V gene sequence: CDR1 SNHLY, CDR2 FYNNEI. The CDR3 runs 14 residues. V gave up 3 bases and J gave up 6 bases, with 14 bases separating them. The DNA for the CDR3 is TGTGCCAGCAGTGAGGTAGCCAGGGAGGATGGCTACACCTTC. Translation: CASSEVAREDGYTF.

V and J are TRBV11-2 and TRBJ1-6; D is possibly TRBD1 (5 bases). V lost 5 bases and J 0 bases, leaving 11 bases between the germline ends. The germline gives CDR1 SGHAT, CDR2 FQNNGV. The CDR3 has 16 residues. The CDR3, as DNA: TGTGCCAGCAGCCCGGACAAGAGCTCCTATAATTCACCCCTCCACTTT. It specifies CASSPDKSSYNSPLHF.

The chain carries TRBV19 and TRBJ2-5; D may be TRBD2 (7 bases). Germline V gene data show CDR1 as LNHDA and CDR2 as SQIVND (reference sequence). The CDR3 is 13 residues long. The V gene lost 6 bases and the J gene lost 5 bases, with 13 bases spanning the gap. As DNA, the CDR3 is TGTGCCAGTAGCGGGGGGCCGTCGGAGACCCAGTACTTC. Residues: CASSGGPSETQYF.

The chain is built from TRBV5-1 and TRBJ1-1, with D tentatively TRBD1 (6 bases). The V end was cut by 2 bases, the J end by 1 base, with 15 bases between. There are 16 residues in the CDR3. The germline V gene has CDR1 SGHRS and CDR2 YFSETQ. CDR3 nucleotide sequence: TGCGCCAGCAGCTTATCGAACAGGGTCGGGAACACTGAAGCTTTCTTT. Translating gives CASSLSNRVGNTEAFF. The entire variable domain, with the rest obtained from reference TRBV5-1 and TRBJ1-1, is as follows: KAGVTQTPRYLIKTRGQQVTLSCSPISGHRSVSWYQQTPGQGLQFLFEYFSETQRNKGNFPGRFSGRQFSNSRSEMNVSTLELGDSALYLCASSLSNRVGNTEAFFGQGTRLTVV.

The chain links TRBV5-1 to TRBJ2-7; 13 bases align to TRBD2. CDR1 is SGHRS and CDR2 is YFSETQ in the germline V gene. Trimming at V came to 6 bases and at J to 4 bases, leaving 7 bases not matched to a gene. This CDR3 comprises 15 residues. CDR3 residues: CASTQSLAGGYEQYF. The CDR3 nucleotides are TGCGCCAGCACACAATCACTAGCGGGAGGGTACGAGCAGTACTTC. The variable domain in full, completed from reference TRBV5-1 and TRBJ2-7, reads KAGVTQTPRYLIKTRGQQVTLSCSPISGHRSVSWYQQTPGQGLQFLFEYFSETQRNKGNFPGRFSGRQFSNSRSEMNVSTLELGDSALYLCASTQSLAGGYEQYFGPGTRLTVT.

The V call is TRBV15, the J call TRBJ2-7; D unresolved. Trimming cost V 0 bases and J 6 bases, with 9 bases left between them. Germline assignment: CDR1 LNHNV and CDR2 YYDKDF (reference sequence). CDR3 length: 13 residues. The CDR3 here is CATSRDKSFEQYF. The CDR3 DNA reads TGTGCCACCAGCAGAGATAAGAGCTTCGAGCAGTACTTC.

This clone was detected once. The chain combines TRBV5-1 with TRBJ2-1; 14 bases are a match to TRBD2. The CDR3 covers 14 residues. Germline CDR1 is SGHRS and CDR2 is YFSETQ. J lost 12 bases, V lost 3 bases, and 5 bases had no gene match. Here the CDR3 DNA reads TGCGCCAGCAGCTGGGGACTAGCGGGAGATTCGCAGTTCTTC. Amino acid sequence: CASSWGLAGDSQFF.

The chain employs TRBV28 and TRBJ1-4, with 10 bases that match TRBD1. The length of the CDR3 is 15 residues. V shed 5 bases and J 6 bases; nucleotides not matched to a gene: 6. Germline CDR1 MDHEN, CDR2 SYDVKM. CDR3 loop: CASSTTGGEDEKLFF. DNA of the CDR3: TGTGCCAGCAGTACGACAGGGGGCGAAGATGAAAAACTGTTTTTT.